Listed here are 20 T cell receptor beta chains from one sample, sequenced in a study of blood T cell repertoires in COVID-19. Sequencing used immunoSEQ multiplex PCR; TCRdb keeps in-frame clones, though not all of them. Of some 250,000 clones listed, around 85% are singletons. Source material: PBMCs or T cells enriched from blood (not recorded which). The receptors were gathered from a woman aged 45-65 years who had recovered from COVID-19.

The V call is TRBV3-1 (or the pseudogene TRBV3-2), the J call TRBJ2-5; 7 bases map to TRBD2. Germline trimming cut 3 bases from V and 3 bases from J; bases unmatched to any gene: 7. Looked up from germline, CDR1 is LGHDT and CDR2 is YNNKEL (reference sequence). This CDR3 comprises 15 residues. The CDR3 DNA follows: TGTGCCAGCAGCCAGAATCTAGCGGCTAAAGAGACCCAGTACTTC. Protein product: CASSQNLAAKETQYF.

The V call is TRBV29-1, the J call TRBJ1-1; no definite D call. The CDR3 length is 13 residues. Germline V gene data show CDR1 as SQVTM and CDR2 as ANQGSEA. The germline V and J ends were trimmed by 0 bases and 4 bases, with 9 bases remaining between them. CDR3 coding DNA: TGCAGCGTTGAAGATCCACATCGCACTGAAGCTTTCTTT. This gives the protein CSVEDPHRTEAFF.

In DNA form, the CDR3 reads TGTGCCAGCAGTGACCGGGACAGGGCCTACGAGCAGTACTTC. Its translation is CASSDRDRAYEQYF. The chain is built from TRBV3-1 (or the pseudogene TRBV3-2) and TRBJ2-7; the match to TRBD1 covers 9 bases. The ends lost 6 bases at V and 2 bases at J; junction bases unmatched: 5. CDR3 length: 14 residues. The germline CDR1 and CDR2 sequences are LGHDT and YNNKEL (reference sequence).

The V and J genes are TRBV25-1 and TRBJ2-1; D is unresolved. Germline CDR1 reads MGHDK; CDR2 reads SYGVNS. With 7 bases removed from V and 6 bases from J, the gap between germline ends came to 7 bases. The CDR3 contains 11 residues. CDR3 amino acids: CASTQFNEQFF. In DNA, the CDR3 is TGTGCCAGCACCCAGTTCAATGAGCAGTTCTTC.

The rearrangement uses TRBV30 and TRBJ2-5; 8 bases fit TRBD1. CDR1 and CDR2 from the germline V gene are GTSNPN and SVGIG (reference sequence). The CDR3 has 14 amino acids. J was trimmed by 5 bases and V by 0 bases; bases with no gene match: 5. The CDR3 sequence is CAWSVAGGRETQYF. The CDR3 region has the DNA TGTGCCTGGAGTGTAGCAGGGGGCAGGGAGACCCAGTACTTC.

CDR3: CASSPDRSSLNGYTF. The CDR3, as DNA: TGTGCCAGCAGCCCGGACAGGTCCTCTCTCAATGGCTACACCTTC. The chain joins TRBV6-5 to TRBJ1-2; 7 bases line up with TRBD1. This CDR3 is built from 15 residues. Germline CDR1 reads MNHEY; CDR2 reads SVGAGI. The V segment lost 6 bases and the J segment 6 bases; nucleotides outside the gene matches: 13.

This chain links TRBV6-8 with TRBJ2-7, with D maybe TRBD2 (8 bases). The CDR3 spans 17 residues. Germline V gene sequence: CDR1 MNHGY, CDR2 SAAAGT. Trimming stripped 2 bases from V and 4 bases from J, with 21 bases between. The CDR3 DNA sequence: TGTGCCAGCAGTTACCCCGGGACAGTTGAGCGGGAGTACGAGCAGTACTTC. Amino acids: CASSYPGTVEREYEQYF.

The chain is built from TRBV7-6 and TRBJ1-3; 7 positions agree with TRBD1. Germline-derived CDR1 and CDR2 are SGHVS and FNYEAQ. Unmatched junction bases numbered 6, after V lost 3 bases and J lost 1 base. The CDR3 extends over 16 amino acids. This CDR3 reads CASSFFSGGSGNTIYF. The CDR3 region has the DNA TGTGCCAGCAGCTTTTTTTCAGGGGGATCTGGAAACACCATATATTTT. Filled out from reference TRBV7-6 and TRBJ1-3, the complete variable domain reads GAGVSQSPRYKVTKRGQDVALRCDPISGHVSLYWYRQALGQGPEFLTYFNYEAQQDKSGLPNDRFSAERPEGSISTLTIQRTEQRDSAMYRCASSFFSGGSGNTIYFGEGSWLTVV.

This chain links TRBV3-1 (or the pseudogene TRBV3-2) with TRBJ1-5; 8 bases line up with TRBD1. This CDR3 comprises 17 residues. The V and J ends lost 0 bases and 3 bases, in that order; junction bases with no gene match: 7. CDR1 and CDR2 from the germline V gene are LGHDT and YNNKEL (reference sequence). The CDR3 loop reads CASSQEGTGGINQPQHF. The CDR3 coding sequence is TGTGCCAGCAGCCAAGAAGGAACAGGGGGAATCAATCAGCCCCAGCATTTT.

The rearrangement joins TRBV19 to TRBJ2-1; TRBD1 matches 8 bases. Germline V gives CDR1 LNHDA, CDR2 SQIVND (reference sequence). With V trimmed by 5 bases and J by 8 bases, 2 bases remained unmatched. The CDR3 sequence is 12 residues long. CDR3 in amino acids: CASSDRGDEQFF. Here the CDR3 DNA reads TGTGCCAGTAGTGACAGGGGCGATGAGCAGTTCTTC.

The chain has TRBV7-2 and TRBJ1-3; no definite D call. This CDR3 is built from 14 residues. Between the trimmed V and J ends, which lost 8 bases and 1 base, there was a span of 12 bases. The germline CDR1 and CDR2 sequences are SGHTA and FQGNSA. As DNA, the CDR3 is TGTGCCAGCCCCCTGTCGGGGTCTGGAAACACCATATATTTT. It specifies CASPLSGSGNTIYF. The whole variable domain, remainder taken from reference TRBV7-2 and TRBJ1-3, is GAGVSQSPSNKVTEKGKDVELRCDPISGHTALYWYRQSLGQGLEFLIYFQGNSAPDKSGLPSDRFSAERTGGSVSTLTIQRTQQEDSAVYLCASPLSGSGNTIYFGEGSWLTVV.

This clone came up once. The chain recombines TRBV2 with TRBJ2-3; 10 bases line up with TRBD2. CDR3 length: 18 residues. CDR1 and CDR2 from the germline V gene are SNHLY and FYNNEI. Germline trimming cut 3 bases from V and 4 bases from J; bases unmatched to any gene: 13. CDR3: CASSDPTLAGVLPDTQYF. The CDR3 DNA reads TGTGCCAGCAGTGACCCCACTCTAGCGGGAGTCCTTCCAGATACGCAGTATTTT.

The chain is built from TRBV12-3 or TRBV12-4 and TRBJ1-2; D is uncertain. The CDR3 totals 13 residues. Trimming removed 3 bases at V and 7 bases at J, with 12 bases between. CDR3 DNA sequence: TGTGCCAGCAGTTTTGACACTTCAAGTGGCTACACCTTC. Its translation is CASSFDTSSGYTF.

This clone has a single count. The chain has TRBV3-1 (or the pseudogene TRBV3-2) and TRBJ1-4; 9 nucleotides match TRBD1. This CDR3 is 14 amino acids long. Germline V lookup: CDR1 LGHDT, CDR2 YNNKEL (reference sequence). V trimming: 5 bases; J trimming: 8 bases; junction bases outside the gene matches: 6. CDR3 protein: CASSIRTGEEKLFF. CDR3 coding DNA: TGTGCCAGCAGCATAAGGACAGGGGAGGAAAAACTGTTTTTT.

This rearrangement joins TRBV2 to TRBJ2-2, with TRBD2 as a possible D gene (5 bases). The CDR3 runs 12 residues. The V end was cut by 5 bases, the J end by 7 bases, with 8 bases between. From germline, CDR1 is SNHLY and CDR2 FYNNEI. CDR3 nucleotide sequence: TGTGCCAGCAGTTTCGGGAACGGGGAGCTGTTTTTT. It encodes CASSFGNGELFF.

This rearrangement joins TRBV18 to TRBJ1-2, with a possible D match to TRBD1 (5 bases). This CDR3 comprises 16 residues. From germline, CDR1 is KGHSH and CDR2 LQKENI. Trimming pared 3 bases from V and 8 bases from J, leaving 22 bases between. The CDR3 spells CASSPPALPGQQGYTF. Written as DNA, the CDR3 is TGTGCCAGCTCACCCCCCGCGCTCCCCGGACAACAAGGCTACACCTTC.

This chain joins TRBV21-1 and TRBJ2-1; the table gives TRBD2 as D, unverified against the DNA. TRBV21-1 is described as a pseudogene. The CDR3 covers 17 residues. The chain's CDR3 is CASSKLAREVGNNEQFF. The CDR3 nucleotides read TGTGCCAGCAGCAAATTAGCGCGGGAGGTAGGAAACAATGAGCAGTTCTTC.

Only a few counts were recorded for this clone. The CDR3 sequence is CASSDPGSGNTIYF. In DNA form, the CDR3 reads TGTGCCAGCAGTGATCCGGGATCAGGAAACACCATATATTTT. The chain employs TRBV25-1 and TRBJ1-3; D remains ambiguous. This CDR3 is built from 14 residues. V was trimmed by 3 bases and J by 4 bases, leaving 10 bases between them. Germline-derived CDR1 and CDR2 are MGHDK and SYGVNS. The full variable domain, in which reference TRBV25-1 and TRBJ1-3 provide the parts outside the CDR3, is EADIYQTPRYLVIGTGKKITLECSQTMGHDKMYWYQQDPGMELHLIHYSYGVNSTEKGDLSSESTVSRIRTEHFPLTLESARPSHTSQYLCASSDPGSGNTIYFGEGSWLTVV.

The chain recombines TRBV5-4 with TRBJ2-7, with D uncertain. This CDR3 has 12 amino acids. The V end lost 2 bases, the J end lost 0 bases, and 3 bases lay between the germline ends. Germline V gives CDR1 SGHNT, CDR2 YYREEE (reference sequence). The DNA of the CDR3 is TGTGCCAGCAGCTTCGGCTCCTACGAGCAGTACTTC. It is translated as CASSFGSYEQYF.

The chain uses TRBV28 and TRBJ1-1, with 7 bases that match TRBD1. J lost 8 bases, V lost 2 bases, and 5 bases had no gene match. Germline CDR1 is MDHEN and CDR2 is SYDVKM. The CDR3 has 13 residues. CDR3 bases: TGTGCCAGCAGTTTAGGGGACAGTAGAGAAGCTTTCTTT. As protein: CASSLGDSREAFF.